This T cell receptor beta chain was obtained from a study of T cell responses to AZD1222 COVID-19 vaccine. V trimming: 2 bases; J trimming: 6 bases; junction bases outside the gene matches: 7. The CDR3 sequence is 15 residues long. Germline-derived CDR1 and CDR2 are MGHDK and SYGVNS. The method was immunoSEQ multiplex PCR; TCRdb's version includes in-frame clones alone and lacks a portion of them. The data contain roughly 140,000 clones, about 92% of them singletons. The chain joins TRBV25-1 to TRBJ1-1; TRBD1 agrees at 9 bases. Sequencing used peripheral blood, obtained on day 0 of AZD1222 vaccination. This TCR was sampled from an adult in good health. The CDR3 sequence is CASSETTGGFSEAFF. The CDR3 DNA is TGTGCCAGCAGTGAAACGACAGGGGGTTTTTCTGAAGCTTTCTTT.